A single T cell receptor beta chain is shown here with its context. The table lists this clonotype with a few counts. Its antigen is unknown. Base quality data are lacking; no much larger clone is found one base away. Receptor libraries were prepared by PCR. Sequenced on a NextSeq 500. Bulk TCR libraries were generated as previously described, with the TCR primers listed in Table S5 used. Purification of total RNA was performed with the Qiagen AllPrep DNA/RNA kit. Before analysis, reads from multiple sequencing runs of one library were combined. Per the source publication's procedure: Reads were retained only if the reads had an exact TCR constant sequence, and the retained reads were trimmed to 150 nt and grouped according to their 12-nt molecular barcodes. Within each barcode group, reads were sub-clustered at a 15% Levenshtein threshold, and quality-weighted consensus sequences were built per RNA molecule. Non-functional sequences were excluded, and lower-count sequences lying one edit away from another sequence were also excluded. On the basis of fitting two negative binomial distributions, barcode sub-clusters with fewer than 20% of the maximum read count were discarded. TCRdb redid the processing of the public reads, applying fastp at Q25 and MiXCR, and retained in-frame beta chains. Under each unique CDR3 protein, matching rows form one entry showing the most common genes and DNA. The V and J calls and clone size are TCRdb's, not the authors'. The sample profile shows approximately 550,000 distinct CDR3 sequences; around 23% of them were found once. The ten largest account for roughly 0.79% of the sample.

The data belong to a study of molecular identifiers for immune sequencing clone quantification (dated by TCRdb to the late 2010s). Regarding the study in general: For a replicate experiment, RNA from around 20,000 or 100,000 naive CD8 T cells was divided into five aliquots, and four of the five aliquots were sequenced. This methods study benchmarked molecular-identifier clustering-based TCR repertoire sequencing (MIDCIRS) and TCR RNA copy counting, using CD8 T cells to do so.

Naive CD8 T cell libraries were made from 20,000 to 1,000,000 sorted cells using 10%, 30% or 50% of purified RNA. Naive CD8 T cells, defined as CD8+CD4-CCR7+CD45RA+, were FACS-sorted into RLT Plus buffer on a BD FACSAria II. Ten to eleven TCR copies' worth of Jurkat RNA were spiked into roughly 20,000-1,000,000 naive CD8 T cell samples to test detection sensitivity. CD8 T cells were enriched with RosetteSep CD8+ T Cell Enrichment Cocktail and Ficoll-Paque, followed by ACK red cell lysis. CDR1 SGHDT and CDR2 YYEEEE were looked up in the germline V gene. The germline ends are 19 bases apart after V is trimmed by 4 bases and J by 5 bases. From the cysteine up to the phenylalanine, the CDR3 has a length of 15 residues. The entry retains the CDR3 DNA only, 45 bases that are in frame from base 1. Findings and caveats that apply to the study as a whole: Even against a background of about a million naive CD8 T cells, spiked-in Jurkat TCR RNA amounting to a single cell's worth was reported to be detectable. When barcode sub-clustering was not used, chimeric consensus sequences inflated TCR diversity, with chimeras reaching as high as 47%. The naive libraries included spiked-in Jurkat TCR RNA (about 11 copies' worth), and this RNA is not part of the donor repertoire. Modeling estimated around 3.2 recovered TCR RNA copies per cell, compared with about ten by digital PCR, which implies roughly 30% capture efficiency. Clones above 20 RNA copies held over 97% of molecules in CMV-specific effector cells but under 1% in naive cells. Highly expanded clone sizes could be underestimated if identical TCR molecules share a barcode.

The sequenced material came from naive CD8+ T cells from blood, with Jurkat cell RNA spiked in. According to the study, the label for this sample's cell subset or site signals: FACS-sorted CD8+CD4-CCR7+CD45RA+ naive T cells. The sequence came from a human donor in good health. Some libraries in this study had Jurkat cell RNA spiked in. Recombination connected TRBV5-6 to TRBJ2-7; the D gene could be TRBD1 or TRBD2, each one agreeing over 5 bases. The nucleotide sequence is TGTGCCAGCAGCACCTCCGGGACGGACCCCCACGAGCAGTACTTC. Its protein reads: CASSTSGTDPHEQYF.